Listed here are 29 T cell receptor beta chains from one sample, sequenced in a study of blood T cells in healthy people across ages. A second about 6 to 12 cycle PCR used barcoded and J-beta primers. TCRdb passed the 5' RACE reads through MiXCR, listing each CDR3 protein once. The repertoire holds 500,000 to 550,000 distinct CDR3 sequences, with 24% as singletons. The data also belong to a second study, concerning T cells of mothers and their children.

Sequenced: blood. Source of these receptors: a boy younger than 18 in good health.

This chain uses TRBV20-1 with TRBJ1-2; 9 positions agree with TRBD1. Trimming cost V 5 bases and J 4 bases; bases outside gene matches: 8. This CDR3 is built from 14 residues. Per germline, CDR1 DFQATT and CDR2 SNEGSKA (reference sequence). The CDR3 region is CSAPTGGSGYGYTF. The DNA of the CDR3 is TGCAGTGCTCCAACAGGGGGCTCGGGCTATGGCTACACCTTC.

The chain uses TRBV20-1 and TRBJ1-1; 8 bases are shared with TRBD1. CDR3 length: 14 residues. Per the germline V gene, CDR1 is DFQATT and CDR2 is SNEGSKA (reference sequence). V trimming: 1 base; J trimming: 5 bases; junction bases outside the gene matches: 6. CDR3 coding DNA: TGCAGTGCTAGAGGGTACAGGGGGGAGACTGAAGCTTTCTTT. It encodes CSARGYRGETEAFF.

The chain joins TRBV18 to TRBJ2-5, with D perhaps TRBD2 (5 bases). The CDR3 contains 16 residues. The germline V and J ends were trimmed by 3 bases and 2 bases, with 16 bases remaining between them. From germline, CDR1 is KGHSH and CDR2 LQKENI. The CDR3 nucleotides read TGTGCCAGCTCACCTTCTCGAGGGTCGGGACAAGAGACCCAGTACTTC. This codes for CASSPSRGSGQETQYF.

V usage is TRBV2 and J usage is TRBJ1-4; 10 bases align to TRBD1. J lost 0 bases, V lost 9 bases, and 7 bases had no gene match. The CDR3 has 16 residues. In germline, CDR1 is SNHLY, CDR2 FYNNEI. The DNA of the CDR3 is TGTGCCAGTGTGGGACAGGGGCAAACAACTAATGAAAAACTGTTTTTT. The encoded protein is CASVGQGQTTNEKLFF.

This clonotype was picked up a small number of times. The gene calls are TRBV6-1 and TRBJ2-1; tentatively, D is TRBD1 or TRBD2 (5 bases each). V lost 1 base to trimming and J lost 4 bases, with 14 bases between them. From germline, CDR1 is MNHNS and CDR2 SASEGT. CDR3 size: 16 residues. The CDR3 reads CASSEERGYPYNEQFF. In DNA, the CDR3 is TGTGCCAGCAGTGAAGAGAGGGGTTACCCATACAATGAGCAGTTCTTC.

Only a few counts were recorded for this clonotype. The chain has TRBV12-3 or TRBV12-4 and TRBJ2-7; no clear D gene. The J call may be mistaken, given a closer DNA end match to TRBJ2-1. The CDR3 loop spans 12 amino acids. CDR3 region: CASSLSQNEQFF. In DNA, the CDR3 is TGTGCCAGCAGTTTAAGCCAAAATGAGCAGTTCTTC.

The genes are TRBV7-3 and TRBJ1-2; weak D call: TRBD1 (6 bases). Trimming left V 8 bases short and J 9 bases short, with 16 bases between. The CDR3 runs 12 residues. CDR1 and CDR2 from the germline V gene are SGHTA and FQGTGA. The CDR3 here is CASRQTGARYTF. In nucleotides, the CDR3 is TGTGCCAGCCGCCAGACGGGGGCCCGCTACACCTTC.

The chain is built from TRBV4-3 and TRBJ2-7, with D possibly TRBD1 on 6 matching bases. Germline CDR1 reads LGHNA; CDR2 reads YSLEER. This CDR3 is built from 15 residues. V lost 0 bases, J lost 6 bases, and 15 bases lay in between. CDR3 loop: CASSQDTGLRGEQYF. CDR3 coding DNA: TGCGCCAGCAGCCAAGATACCGGGCTCAGGGGCGAGCAGTACTTC.

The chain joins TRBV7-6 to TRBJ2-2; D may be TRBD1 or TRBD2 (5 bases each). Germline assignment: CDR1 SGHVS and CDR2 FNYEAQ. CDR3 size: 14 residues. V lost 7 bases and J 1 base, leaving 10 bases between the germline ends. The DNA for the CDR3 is TGTGCCAGCATGGGACCCCTGAACACCGGGGAGCTGTTTTTT. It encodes CASMGPLNTGELFF.

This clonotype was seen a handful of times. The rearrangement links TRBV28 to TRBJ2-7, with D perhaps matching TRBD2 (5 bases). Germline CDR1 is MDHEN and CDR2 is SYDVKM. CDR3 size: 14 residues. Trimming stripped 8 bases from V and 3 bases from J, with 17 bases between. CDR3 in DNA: TGTGCCAGCCGCCTCGGGATGGGTGTCTACGAGCAGTACTTC. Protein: CASRLGMGVYEQYF. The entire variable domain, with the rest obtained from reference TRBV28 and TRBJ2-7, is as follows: DVKVTQSSRYLVKRTGEKVFLECVQDMDHENMFWYRQDPGLGLRLIYFSYDVKMKEKGDIPEGYSVSREKKERFSLILESASTNQTSMYLCASRLGMGVYEQYFGPGTRLTVT.

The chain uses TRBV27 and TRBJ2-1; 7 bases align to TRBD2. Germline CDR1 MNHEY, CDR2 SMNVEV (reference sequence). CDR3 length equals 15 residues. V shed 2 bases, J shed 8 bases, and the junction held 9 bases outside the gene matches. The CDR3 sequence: CASSLGGGVQDEQFF. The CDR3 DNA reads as TGTGCCAGCAGTTTAGGGGGAGGGGTTCAGGATGAGCAGTTCTTC.

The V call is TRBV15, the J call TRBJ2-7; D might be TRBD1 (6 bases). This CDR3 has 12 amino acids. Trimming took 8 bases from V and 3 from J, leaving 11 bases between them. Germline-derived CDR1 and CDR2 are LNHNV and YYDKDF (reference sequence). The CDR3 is CATGQSSYEQYF. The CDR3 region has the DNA TGTGCCACCGGACAGAGTAGCTACGAGCAGTACTTC.

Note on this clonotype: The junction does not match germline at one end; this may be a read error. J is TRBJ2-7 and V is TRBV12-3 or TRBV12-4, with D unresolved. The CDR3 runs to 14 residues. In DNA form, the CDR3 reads TGTGCCTGCAGTTTGCGCCCGGTCGACTACGAGCAGTACTTC. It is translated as CACSLRPVDYEQYF.

The CDR3 DNA follows: TGTGCCAGCAGCTTAGGGCCCAGTGCCAACGTCCTGACTTTC. This codes for CASSLGPSANVLTF. The chain carries TRBV7-2 and TRBJ2-6; unclear D gene. Trimming shortened V by 1 base and J by 7 bases, and 8 bases separated the two germline ends. Per the germline V gene, CDR1 is SGHTA and CDR2 is FQGNSA. The CDR3 spans 14 residues.

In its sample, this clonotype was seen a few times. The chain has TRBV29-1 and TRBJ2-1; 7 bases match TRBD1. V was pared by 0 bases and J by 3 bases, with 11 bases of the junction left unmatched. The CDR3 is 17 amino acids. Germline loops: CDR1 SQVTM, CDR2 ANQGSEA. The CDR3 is CSVEDLSLDRHYNEQFF. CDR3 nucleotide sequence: TGCAGCGTTGAAGATCTATCTTTGGACAGGCACTACAATGAGCAGTTCTTC.

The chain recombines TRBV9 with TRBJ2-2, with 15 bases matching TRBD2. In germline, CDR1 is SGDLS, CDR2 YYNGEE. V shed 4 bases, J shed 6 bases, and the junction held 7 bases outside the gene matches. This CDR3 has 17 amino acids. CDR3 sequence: CASSPGLAGGPAGELFF. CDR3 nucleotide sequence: TGTGCCAGCAGCCCGGGACTAGCGGGAGGACCGGCCGGGGAGCTGTTTTTT. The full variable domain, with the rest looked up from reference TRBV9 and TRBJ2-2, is DSGVTQTPKHLITATGQRVTLRCSPRSGDLSVYWYQQSLDQGLQFLIQYYNGEERAKGNILERFSAQQFPDLHSELNLSSLELGDSALYFCASSPGLAGGPAGELFFGEGSRLTVL.

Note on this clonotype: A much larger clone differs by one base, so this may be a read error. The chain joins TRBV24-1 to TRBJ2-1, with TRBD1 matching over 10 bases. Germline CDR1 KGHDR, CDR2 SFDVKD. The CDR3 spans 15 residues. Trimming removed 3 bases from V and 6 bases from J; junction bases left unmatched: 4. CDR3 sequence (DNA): TGTGCCACCAGTGATCGACAGGGGGCGGTCAATGAGCAGTTCTTC. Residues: CATSDRQGAVNEQFF.

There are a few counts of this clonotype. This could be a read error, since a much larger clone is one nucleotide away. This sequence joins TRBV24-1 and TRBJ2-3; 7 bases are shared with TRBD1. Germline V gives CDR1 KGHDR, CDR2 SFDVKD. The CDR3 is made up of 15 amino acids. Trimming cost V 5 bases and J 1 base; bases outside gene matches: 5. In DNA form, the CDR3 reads TGTGCCACCAGTGGTCCCGGACAGGGCACAGATACGCAGTATTTT. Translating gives CATSGPGQGTDTQYF.

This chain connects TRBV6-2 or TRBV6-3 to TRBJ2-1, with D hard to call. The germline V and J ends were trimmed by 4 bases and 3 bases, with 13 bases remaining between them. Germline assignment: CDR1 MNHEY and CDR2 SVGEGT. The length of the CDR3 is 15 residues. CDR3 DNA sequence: TGTGCCAGCAGTTTTACTCCCGGCGACTACAATGAGCAGTTCTTC. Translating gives CASSFTPGDYNEQFF.

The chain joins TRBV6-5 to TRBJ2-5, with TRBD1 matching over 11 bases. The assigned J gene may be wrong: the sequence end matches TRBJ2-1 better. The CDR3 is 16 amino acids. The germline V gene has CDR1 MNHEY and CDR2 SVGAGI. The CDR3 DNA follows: TGTGCCAGCAGTTCCCTCTGGGACAGGGGGGACAGTGAGCAGTTCTTC. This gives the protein CASSSLWDRGDSEQFF.

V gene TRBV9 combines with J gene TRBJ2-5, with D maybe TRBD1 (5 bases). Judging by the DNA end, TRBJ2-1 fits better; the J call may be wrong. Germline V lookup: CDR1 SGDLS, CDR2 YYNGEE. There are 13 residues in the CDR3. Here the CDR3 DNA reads TGTGCCAGCAGTTCAGGGATCGGCAATGAGCAGTTCTTC. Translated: CASSSGIGNEQFF.

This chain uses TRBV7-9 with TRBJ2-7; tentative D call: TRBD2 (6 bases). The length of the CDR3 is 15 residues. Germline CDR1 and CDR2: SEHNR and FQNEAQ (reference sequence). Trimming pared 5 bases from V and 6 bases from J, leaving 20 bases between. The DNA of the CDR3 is TGTGCCAGCAGCCCCAGGGCAGGAGGGCCGATCGAGCAGTACTTC. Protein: CASSPRAGGPIEQYF.

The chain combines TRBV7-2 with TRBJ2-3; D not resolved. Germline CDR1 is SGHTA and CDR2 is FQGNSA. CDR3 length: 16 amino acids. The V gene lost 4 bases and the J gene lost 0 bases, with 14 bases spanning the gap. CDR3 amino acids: CASSSPQRSSTDTQYF. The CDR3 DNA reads TGTGCCAGCAGCTCCCCCCAGCGCTCTAGCACAGATACGCAGTATTTT.

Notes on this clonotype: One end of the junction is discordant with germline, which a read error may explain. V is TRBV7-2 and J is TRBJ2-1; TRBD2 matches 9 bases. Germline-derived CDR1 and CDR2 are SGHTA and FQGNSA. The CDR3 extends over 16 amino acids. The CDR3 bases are TGTGCCAGCAGCTTAACGGCAACAAAGGCGGGGGGGCCAGGGATCTTC. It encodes CASSLTATKAGGPGIF.

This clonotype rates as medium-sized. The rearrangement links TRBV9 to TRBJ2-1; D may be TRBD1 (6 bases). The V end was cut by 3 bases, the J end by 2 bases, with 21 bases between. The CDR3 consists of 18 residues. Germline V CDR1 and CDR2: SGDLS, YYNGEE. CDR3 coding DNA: TGTGCCAGCAGCGCATCTACAGGGCAGGGGATGACCTACAATGAGCAGTTCTTC. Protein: CASSASTGQGMTYNEQFF.

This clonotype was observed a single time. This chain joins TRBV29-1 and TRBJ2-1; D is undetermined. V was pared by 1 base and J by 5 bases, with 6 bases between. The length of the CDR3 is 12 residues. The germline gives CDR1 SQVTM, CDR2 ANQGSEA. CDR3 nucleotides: TGCAGCGTTGAAGGTGCCGACAATGAGCAGTTCTTC. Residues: CSVEGADNEQFF.

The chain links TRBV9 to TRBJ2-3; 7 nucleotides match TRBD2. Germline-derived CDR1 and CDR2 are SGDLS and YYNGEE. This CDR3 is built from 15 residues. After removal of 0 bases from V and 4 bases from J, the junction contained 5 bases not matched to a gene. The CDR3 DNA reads TGTGCCAGCAGCGTAGATGGGGCGGGGGCAGATACGCAGTATTTT. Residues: CASSVDGAGADTQYF.

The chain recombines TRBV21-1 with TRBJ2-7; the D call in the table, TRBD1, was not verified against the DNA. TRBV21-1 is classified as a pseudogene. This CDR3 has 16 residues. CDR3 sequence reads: CASGTPGVPVSYEQYF. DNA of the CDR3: TGTGCCAGCGGCACCCCAGGGGTTCCGGTATCCTACGAGCAGTACTTC.

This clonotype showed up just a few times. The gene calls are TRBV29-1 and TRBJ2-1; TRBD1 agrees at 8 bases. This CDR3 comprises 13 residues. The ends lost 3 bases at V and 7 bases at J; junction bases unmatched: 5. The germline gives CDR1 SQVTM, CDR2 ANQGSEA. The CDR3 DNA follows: TGCAGCGTTGATTTCAGGGGGCTGAATGAGCAGTTCTTC. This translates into CSVDFRGLNEQFF.